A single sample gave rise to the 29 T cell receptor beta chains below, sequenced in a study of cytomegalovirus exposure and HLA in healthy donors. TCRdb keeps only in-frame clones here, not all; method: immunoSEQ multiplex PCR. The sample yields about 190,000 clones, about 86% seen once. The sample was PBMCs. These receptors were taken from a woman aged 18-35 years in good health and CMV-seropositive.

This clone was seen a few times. The CDR3 coding sequence is TGCGCCAGCAGCCGGTGGCTAGCGGGGTCGGGGGAAGAGCAGTACTTC. It encodes CASSRWLAGSGEEQYF. The genes are TRBV5-1 and TRBJ2-7; 9 bases are shared with TRBD2. Germline V CDR1 and CDR2: SGHRS, YFSETQ. V shed 4 bases and J 7 bases; nucleotides not matched to a gene: 15. This CDR3 spans 16 amino acids.

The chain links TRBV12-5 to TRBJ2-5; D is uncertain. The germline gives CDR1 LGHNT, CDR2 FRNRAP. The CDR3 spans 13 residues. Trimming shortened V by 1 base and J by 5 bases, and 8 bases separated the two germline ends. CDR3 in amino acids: CASGLEVRETQYF. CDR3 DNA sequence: TGTGCTAGTGGTTTGGAGGTGAGGGAGACCCAGTACTTC.

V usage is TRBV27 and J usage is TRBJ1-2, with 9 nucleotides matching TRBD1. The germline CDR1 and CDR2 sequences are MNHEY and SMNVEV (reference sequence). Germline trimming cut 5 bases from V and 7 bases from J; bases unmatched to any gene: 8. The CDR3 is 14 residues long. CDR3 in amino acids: CASSPGTGPSGYTF. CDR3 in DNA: TGTGCCAGCAGTCCCGGGACAGGGCCATCTGGCTACACCTTC.

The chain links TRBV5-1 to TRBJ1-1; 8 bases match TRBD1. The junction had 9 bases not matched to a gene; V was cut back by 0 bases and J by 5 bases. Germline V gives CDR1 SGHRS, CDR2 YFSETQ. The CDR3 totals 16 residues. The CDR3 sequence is CASSLVGQVVVTEAFF. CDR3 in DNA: TGCGCCAGCAGCTTGGTGGGACAGGTAGTCGTTACTGAAGCTTTCTTT.

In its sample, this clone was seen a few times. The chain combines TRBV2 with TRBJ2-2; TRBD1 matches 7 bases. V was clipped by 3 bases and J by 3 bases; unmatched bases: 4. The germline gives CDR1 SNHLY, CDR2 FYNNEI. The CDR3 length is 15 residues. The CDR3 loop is CASSDEGADTGELFF. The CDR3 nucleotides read TGTGCCAGCAGTGATGAGGGGGCGGACACCGGGGAGCTGTTTTTT. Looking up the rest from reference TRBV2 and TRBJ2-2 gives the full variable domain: EPEVTQTPSHQVTQMGQEVILRCVPISNHLYFYWYRQILGQKVEFLVSFYNNEISEKSEIFDDQFSVERPDGSNFTLKIRSTKLEDSAMYFCASSDEGADTGELFFGEGSRLTVL.

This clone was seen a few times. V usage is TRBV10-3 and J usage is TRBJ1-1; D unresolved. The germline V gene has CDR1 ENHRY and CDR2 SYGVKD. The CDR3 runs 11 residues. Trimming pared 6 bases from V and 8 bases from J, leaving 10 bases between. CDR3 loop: CAISNDIEAFF. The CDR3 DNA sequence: TGTGCCATCAGCAACGACATAGAAGCTTTCTTT.

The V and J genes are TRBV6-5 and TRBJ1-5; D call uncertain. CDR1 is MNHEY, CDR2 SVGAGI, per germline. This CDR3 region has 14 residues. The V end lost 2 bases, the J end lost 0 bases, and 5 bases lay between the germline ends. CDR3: CASSYGVSNQPQHF. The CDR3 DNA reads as TGTGCCAGCAGTTACGGAGTTAGCAATCAGCCCCAGCATTTT.

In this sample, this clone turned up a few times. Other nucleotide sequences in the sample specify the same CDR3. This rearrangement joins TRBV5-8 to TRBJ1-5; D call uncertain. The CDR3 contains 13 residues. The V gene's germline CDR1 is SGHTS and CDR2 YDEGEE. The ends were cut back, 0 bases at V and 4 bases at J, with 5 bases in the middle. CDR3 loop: CASSLDGNQPQHF. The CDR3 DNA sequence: TGTGCCAGCAGCTTGGACGGTAATCAGCCCCAGCATTTT.

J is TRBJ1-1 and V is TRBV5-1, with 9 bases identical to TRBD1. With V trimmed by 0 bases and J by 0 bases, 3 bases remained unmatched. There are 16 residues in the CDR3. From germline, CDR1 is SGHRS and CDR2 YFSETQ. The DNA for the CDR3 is TGCGCCAGCAGCTTGGCCGGACAGGGGCTGAACACTGAAGCTTTCTTT. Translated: CASSLAGQGLNTEAFF.

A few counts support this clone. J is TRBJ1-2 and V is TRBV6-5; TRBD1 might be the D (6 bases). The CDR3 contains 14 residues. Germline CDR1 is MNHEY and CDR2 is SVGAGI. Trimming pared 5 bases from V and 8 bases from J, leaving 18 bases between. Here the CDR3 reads CASSTLQGARGYTF. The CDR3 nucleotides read TGTGCCAGCAGTACTTTACAGGGAGCCCGGGGCTACACCTTC.

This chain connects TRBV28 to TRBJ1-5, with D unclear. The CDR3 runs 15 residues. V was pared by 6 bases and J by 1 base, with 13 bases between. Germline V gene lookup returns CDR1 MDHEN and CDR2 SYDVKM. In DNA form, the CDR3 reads TGTGCCAGCAGGTCGTTGGACTGGAGCAATCAGCCCCAGCATTTT. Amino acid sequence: CASRSLDWSNQPQHF.

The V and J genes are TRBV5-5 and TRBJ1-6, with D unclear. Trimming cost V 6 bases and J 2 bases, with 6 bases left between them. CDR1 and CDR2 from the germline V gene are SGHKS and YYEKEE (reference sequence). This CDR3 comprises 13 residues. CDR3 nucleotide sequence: TGTGCCAGCATGGCCGCCTATAATTCACCCCTCCACTTT. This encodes CASMAAYNSPLHF.

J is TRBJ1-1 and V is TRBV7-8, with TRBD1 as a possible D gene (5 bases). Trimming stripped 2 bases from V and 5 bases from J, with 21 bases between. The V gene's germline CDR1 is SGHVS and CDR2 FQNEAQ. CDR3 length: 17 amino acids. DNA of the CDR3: TGTGCCAGCAGCTTAATGGCCAGGGTGGAGTTGGGGACTGAAGCTTTCTTT. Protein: CASSLMARVELGTEAFF.

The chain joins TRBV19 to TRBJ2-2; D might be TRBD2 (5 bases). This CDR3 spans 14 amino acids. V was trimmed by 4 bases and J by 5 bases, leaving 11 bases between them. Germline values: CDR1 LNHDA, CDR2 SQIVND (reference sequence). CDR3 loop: CASSRGMETGELFF. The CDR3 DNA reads TGTGCCAGTAGTAGAGGGATGGAAACCGGGGAGCTGTTTTTT.

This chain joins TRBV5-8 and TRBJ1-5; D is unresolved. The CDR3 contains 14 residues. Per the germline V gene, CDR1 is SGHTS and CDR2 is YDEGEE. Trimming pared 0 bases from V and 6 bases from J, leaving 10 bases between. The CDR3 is CASSLAQSAQPQHF. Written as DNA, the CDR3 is TGTGCCAGCAGCTTGGCCCAGTCCGCTCAGCCCCAGCATTTT.

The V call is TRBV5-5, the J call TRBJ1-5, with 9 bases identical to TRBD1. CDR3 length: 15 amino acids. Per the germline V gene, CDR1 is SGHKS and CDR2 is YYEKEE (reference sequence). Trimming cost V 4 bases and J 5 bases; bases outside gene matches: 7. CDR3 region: CASSGGTGLDQPQHF. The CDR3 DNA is TGTGCCAGCAGCGGTGGGACAGGGCTAGATCAGCCCCAGCATTTT. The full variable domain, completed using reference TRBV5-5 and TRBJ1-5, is DAGVTQSPTHLIKTRGQQVTLRCSPISGHKSVSWYQQVLGQGPQFIFQYYEKEERGRGNFPDRFSARQFPNYSSELNVNALLLGDSALYLCASSGGTGLDQPQHFGDGTRLSIL.

The CDR3 sequence: CASSLTGTSYEQYF. The CDR3 coding sequence is TGTGCCAGTAGCCTTACCGGGACAAGCTACGAGCAGTACTTC. J is TRBJ2-7 and V is TRBV19; D perhaps matches TRBD1 (6 bases). V was pared by 6 bases and J by 3 bases, with 15 bases between. Germline CDR1 and CDR2: LNHDA and SQIVND (reference sequence). The CDR3 is 14 amino acids.

The CDR3 coding sequence is TGTGCCAGCAGTTCGGGGACAGGGAAGGGTGAGCAGTTCTTC. The encoded protein is CASSSGTGKGEQFF. This chain connects TRBV6-5 to TRBJ2-1, with 9 bases aligning to TRBD1. The V gene's germline CDR1 is MNHEY and CDR2 SVGAGI. V shed 4 bases, J shed 9 bases, and the junction held 7 bases outside the gene matches. The CDR3 sequence is 14 residues long.

CDR3 nucleotide sequence: TGTGCCAGCAGTGAGGGGAGCTATGGCTACACCTTC. Its protein product is CASSEGSYGYTF. The chain uses TRBV2 and TRBJ1-2; D ambiguous. CDR3 length: 12 amino acids. V gave up 3 bases and J gave up 4 bases, with 6 bases separating them. CDR1 SNHLY and CDR2 FYNNEI come from the germline V gene.

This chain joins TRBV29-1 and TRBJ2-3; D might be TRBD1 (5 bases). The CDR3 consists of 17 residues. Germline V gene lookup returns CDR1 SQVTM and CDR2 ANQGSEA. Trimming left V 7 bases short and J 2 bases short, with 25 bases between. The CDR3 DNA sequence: TGCAGCGGACTCCTGGACGTGGGGCAGATAAACACAGATACGCAGTATTTT. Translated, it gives CSGLLDVGQINTDTQYF.

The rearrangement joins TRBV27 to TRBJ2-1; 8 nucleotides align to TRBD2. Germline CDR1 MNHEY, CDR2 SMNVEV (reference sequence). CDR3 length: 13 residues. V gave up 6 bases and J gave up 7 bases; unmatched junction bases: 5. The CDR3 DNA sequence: TGTGCCAGCAGCGGGACTAGGGGGAATGAGCAGTTCTTC. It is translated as CASSGTRGNEQFF.

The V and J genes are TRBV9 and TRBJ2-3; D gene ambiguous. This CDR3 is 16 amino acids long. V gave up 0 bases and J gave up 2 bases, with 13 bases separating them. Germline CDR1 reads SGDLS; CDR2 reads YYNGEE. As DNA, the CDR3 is TGTGCCAGCAGCGTAGACGCCACTATTTACACAGATACGCAGTATTTT. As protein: CASSVDATIYTDTQYF.

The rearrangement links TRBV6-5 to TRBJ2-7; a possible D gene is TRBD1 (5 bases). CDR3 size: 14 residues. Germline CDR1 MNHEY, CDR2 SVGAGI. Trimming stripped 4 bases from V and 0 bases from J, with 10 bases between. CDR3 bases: TGTGCCAGCAGTTCCAGGGCCCTCTCCTACGAGCAGTACTTC. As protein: CASSSRALSYEQYF.

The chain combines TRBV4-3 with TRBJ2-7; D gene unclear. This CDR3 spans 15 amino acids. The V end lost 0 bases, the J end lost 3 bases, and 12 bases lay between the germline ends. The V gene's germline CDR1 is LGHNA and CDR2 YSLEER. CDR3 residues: CASSQDKYPYYEQYF. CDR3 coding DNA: TGCGCCAGCAGCCAAGATAAGTACCCCTACTACGAGCAGTACTTC.

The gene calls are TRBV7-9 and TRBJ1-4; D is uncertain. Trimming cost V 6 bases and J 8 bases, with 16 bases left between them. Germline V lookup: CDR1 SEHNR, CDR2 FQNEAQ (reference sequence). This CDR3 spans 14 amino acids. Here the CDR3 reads CASSSASLGEKLFF. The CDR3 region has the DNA TGTGCCAGCAGTTCCGCGAGTCTGGGCGAAAAACTGTTTTTT. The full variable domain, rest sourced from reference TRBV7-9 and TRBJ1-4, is DTGVSQNPRHKITKRGQNVTFRCDPISEHNRLYWYRQTLGQGPEFLTYFQNEAQLEKSRLLSDRFSAERPKGSFSTLEIQRTEQGDSAMYLCASSSASLGEKLFFGSGTQLSVL.

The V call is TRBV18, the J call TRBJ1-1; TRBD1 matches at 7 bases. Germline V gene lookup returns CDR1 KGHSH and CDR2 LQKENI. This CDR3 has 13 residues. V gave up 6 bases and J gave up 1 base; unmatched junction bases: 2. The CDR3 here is CASSRTGNTEAFF. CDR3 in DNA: TGTGCCAGCTCCCGGACAGGGAACACTGAAGCTTTCTTT.

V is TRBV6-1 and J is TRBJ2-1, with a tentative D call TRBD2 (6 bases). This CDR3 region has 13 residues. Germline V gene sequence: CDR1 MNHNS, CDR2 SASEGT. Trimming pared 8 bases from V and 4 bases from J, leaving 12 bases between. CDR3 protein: CASDGGNYNEQFF. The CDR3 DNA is TGTGCCAGCGACGGGGGAAATTACAATGAGCAGTTCTTC.

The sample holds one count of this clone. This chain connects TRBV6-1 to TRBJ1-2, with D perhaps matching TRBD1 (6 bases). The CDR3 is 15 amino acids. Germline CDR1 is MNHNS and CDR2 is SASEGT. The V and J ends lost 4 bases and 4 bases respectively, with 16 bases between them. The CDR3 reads CASSGTSRGFYGYTF. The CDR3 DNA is TGTGCCAGCAGTGGGACTTCCAGGGGTTTCTATGGCTACACCTTC.

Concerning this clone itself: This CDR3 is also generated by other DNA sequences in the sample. CDR3 in amino acids: CASSLGGAGQPQHF. CDR3 nucleotides: TGTGCCAGCTCTCTGGGAGGGGCCGGGCAGCCCCAGCATTTT. The rearrangement joins TRBV5-4 to TRBJ1-5; a weak D match, TRBD1 (5 bases). Germline-derived CDR1 and CDR2 are SGHNT and YYREEE (reference sequence). V gave up 7 bases and J gave up 7 bases, with 18 bases separating them. This CDR3 region has 14 residues.